The TCR beta chain under discussion was sequenced for a study of blood T cell repertoires in COVID-19 (dated by TCRdb to about 2020). Describing the broader study: Samples covering the acute and convalescent phases of COVID-19 were provided by collaborators in the United States, Italy and Spain. The samples were drawn from two sources: the first 160 participants of the ongoing ImmuneRACE study, and 1,000 to 1,500 subjects contributed by 6 global collaborators. A de-identified subject ID, COVID-19 status, age in years and sex were almost always included in the sample metadata. The repertoires were made available in a free public database intended to serve as a resource for research on the immune response to SARS-CoV-2. The dataset comprised deeply sampled blood TCRbeta repertoires from subjects exposed to, actively infected with, or recovered from COVID-19. HLA class I and class II types, where available, came from metadata supplied by the sample provider rather than from assay-based typing. The material from the prospective study consisted of cDNA or gDNA derived from T cells, B-cell-depleted T cells, or PBMCs. The research as a whole found: How much clinical and demographic metadata was included differed by source and by participant, and the metadata was provided uncurated.

In regard to this clone: Its antigen specificity is not known. No base qualities exist here, and no much larger clone lies one base off it.

Collaborating institutions collected whole blood in K2EDTA tubes following their own protocols. For TCRbeta analysis, collaborators shipped samples as frozen whole blood, isolated PBMCs, or DNA extracted from either of those sample types. Taken from the germline V gene (reference sequence), the CDR1 and CDR2 loops are MNHNY and SVGAGI. The CDR3 contains 15 residues, cysteine and phenylalanine counted. CDR3 DNA is the only sequence kept; it has 45 bases, read in frame from the first base. V drops 4 bases and J drops 3 bases, leaving 16 bases in between. The immunoSEQ Assay, a bias-controlled multiplex PCR, was used to amplify TCRbeta CDR3 regions from genomic DNA. The source study handled its data this way. Nucleated cell counts per sample were estimated from amplification of reference gene primers within the assay. Sequence reads were collapsed and filtered to measure the absolute abundance of every unique TCRbeta CDR3 rearrangement. For each sample, productive Simpson clonality was calculated as the square root of Simpson's diversity index across productive rearrangements. Here the immuneACCESS table is served through TCRdb, limited to in-frame sequences with V and J called. Missing clones are a known gap in these copies; in checked studies unresolved V genes cover under half, and the rest lacks a known reason. That table gives V, J and clone size, and the DNA gave D and trimming. The sample table lists fewer than 90,000 clones, about 95% of them with a count of one. The leading ten clones occupy roughly 4.7% of the sample.

Recombination connected TRBV6-6 to TRBJ2-7; perhaps TRBD2 is the D gene, with 6 bases matching. Sequencing was carried out using peripheral blood. This receptor was identified in a human donor with active COVID-19. The donor label of this sample is uncertain. The DNA sequence is as follows: TGTGCCAGCAGTTCCCAGGGACTCTCTGGCTACGAGCAGTACTTC. It encodes CASSSQGLSGYEQYF.